The 19 T cell receptor beta chains listed next were all sequenced from one sample in a study of response to subunit inactivated influenza vaccine. TCRdb used MiXCR to reprocess the RT-PCR reads, holding one entry per CDR3 protein. The repertoire holds roughly 170,000 distinct CDR3 sequences, about 9% seen once, with under 13% in the top ten. The source material was non-naive T cells sorted from PBMCs, sampled on the day of vaccination. The source of these receptors is a man aged 45 to 65 who received an inactivated influenza vaccine.

CDR3 amino acids: CATSKEQGGYGYTF. The CDR3 bases are TGTGCCACCAGCAAAGAACAGGGAGGCTATGGCTACACCTTC. This chain uses TRBV15 with TRBJ1-2; D possibly corresponds to TRBD1 (6 bases). Trimming pared 4 bases from V and 4 bases from J, leaving 13 bases between. This CDR3 contains 14 residues. The germline V gene encodes CDR1 LNHNV and CDR2 YYDKDF (reference sequence).

At least ten counts were recorded for this clonotype. The J gene is TRBJ2-6, the V gene TRBV28; TRBD1 is a possible D gene (6 bases). The V and J ends lost 3 bases and 12 bases respectively, with 12 bases between them. This CDR3 has 13 amino acids. Germline values: CDR1 MDHEN, CDR2 SYDVKM. DNA of the CDR3: TGTGCCAGCAGTTTTATCCAGGGGAGCGTCCTGACTTTC. This gives the protein CASSFIQGSVLTF.

This clonotype occurred many times. The chain recombines TRBV20-1 with TRBJ2-7; possible D gene TRBD2, 6 bases. This CDR3 contains 15 residues. Germline V CDR1 and CDR2: DFQATT, SNEGSKA (reference sequence). Trimming took off 0 bases at V and 6 bases at J, with 18 bases between the two ends. The CDR3 loop is CSAREWLSGVGEQYF. The DNA for the CDR3 is TGCAGTGCTAGAGAATGGTTATCGGGGGTTGGCGAGCAGTACTTC.

The chain is built from TRBV6-4 and TRBJ2-1, with 14 bases identical to TRBD2. The junction had 9 bases not matched to a gene; V was cut back by 6 bases and J by 2 bases. The germline V gene encodes CDR1 MRHNA and CDR2 SNTAGT. CDR3 length: 18 amino acids. In DNA, the CDR3 is TGTGCCAGCAGGACTACGGGACTAGCGGGAGCGGCCTACAATGAGCAGTTCTTC. This sequence encodes CASRTTGLAGAAYNEQFF.

Many counts were recorded for this clonotype. J is TRBJ2-1 and V is TRBV5-1, with 8 bases that match TRBD2. Germline V gives CDR1 SGHRS, CDR2 YFSETQ. V trimming: 4 bases; J trimming: 4 bases; junction bases outside the gene matches: 7. The CDR3 is made up of 15 amino acids. The CDR3 loop is CASSRAGAYYNEQFF. CDR3 sequence (DNA): TGCGCCAGCAGCAGAGCGGGAGCTTATTACAATGAGCAGTTCTTC. Based on the CDR3 plus reference TRBV5-1 and TRBJ2-1, the full variable domain is KAGVTQTPRYLIKTRGQQVTLSCSPISGHRSVSWYQQTPGQGLQFLFEYFSETQRNKGNFPGRFSGRQFSNSRSEMNVSTLELGDSALYLCASSRAGAYYNEQFFGPGTRLTVL.

This clonotype was recorded at least ten times. The V gene is TRBV12-3 or TRBV12-4, the J gene TRBJ1-1, with D tentatively TRBD1 (5 bases). Deletions cut 3 bases from V and 1 base from J, with 9 bases between. The CDR3 has 14 amino acids. The CDR3 region is CASSLRGTNTEAFF. The CDR3 DNA is TGTGCCAGCAGTTTGAGGGGAACGAACACTGAAGCTTTCTTT.

The rearrangement joins TRBV15 to TRBJ2-2, with 8 bases aligning to TRBD1. The CDR3 has 16 residues. Losses at the gene ends were 3 bases for V and 4 bases for J; bases not matched to a gene: 7. The germline V gene encodes CDR1 LNHNV and CDR2 YYDKDF (reference sequence). The CDR3 region is CATSRGGQGATGELFF. Written as DNA, the CDR3 is TGTGCCACCAGCAGGGGTGGGCAGGGGGCCACCGGGGAGCTGTTTTTT.

This clonotype has ten or more counts. This sequence joins TRBV7-2 and TRBJ2-2; 7 bases map to TRBD2. Unmatched junction bases numbered 8, after V lost 1 base and J lost 6 bases. Germline CDR1 is SGHTA and CDR2 is FQGNSA. The CDR3 length is 16 residues. CDR3 sequence (DNA): TGTGCCAGCAGCTTAGAGGGACTACCAAGGTCCGGGGAGCTGTTTTTT. Its protein product is CASSLEGLPRSGELFF.

This clonotype was observed many times. The J gene is TRBJ2-4, the V gene TRBV12-3 or TRBV12-4; TRBD1 matches at 9 bases. The V gene end was trimmed by 9 bases and the J gene end by 3 bases; junction bases not matched to a gene: 9. The CDR3 runs 15 residues. The chain's CDR3 is CASYQWGQGKNIQYF. CDR3 sequence (DNA): TGTGCCAGTTACCAATGGGGACAGGGCAAAAACATTCAGTACTTC.

The chain combines TRBV20-1 with TRBJ2-2; D ambiguous. The CDR3 is 13 residues long. Germline CDR1 reads DFQATT; CDR2 reads SNEGSKA (reference sequence). Trimming cost V 4 bases and J 1 base, with 7 bases left between them. The DNA for the CDR3 is TGCAGTGCTATACACCGGAACACCGGGGAGCTGTTTTTT. Its translation is CSAIHRNTGELFF.

This clonotype was observed many times. J is TRBJ1-3 and V is TRBV4-3, with TRBD1 matching over 8 bases. Per germline, CDR1 LGHNA and CDR2 YSLEER. CDR3 length: 15 residues. With 3 bases clipped from V and 2 bases from J, the junction kept 3 bases outside the gene matches. CDR3 sequence (DNA): TGCGCCAGCAGCCACAGGACAGGGCCTGGAAACACCATATATTTT. Its translation: CASSHRTGPGNTIYF.

This clonotype is medium-sized (0.01 to 0.1%) by share. This sequence joins TRBV29-1 and TRBJ2-7; D remains unclear. CDR1 is SQVTM, CDR2 ANQGSEA, per germline. Trimming pared 6 bases from V and 6 bases from J, leaving 12 bases between. This CDR3 region has 11 residues. In DNA form, the CDR3 reads TGCAGCGTAGCAGAACACCGCGAGCAGTACTTC. Protein sequence: CSVAEHREQYF.

V gene TRBV4-2 combines with J gene TRBJ2-7; TRBD1 agrees at 7 bases. V gave up 4 bases and J gave up 3 bases; unmatched junction bases: 9. This CDR3 region has 15 residues. In germline, CDR1 is LGHNA, CDR2 YNFKEQ. CDR3 in DNA: TGTGCCAGCAGCCCTATCGTCGACAGGGACTACGAGCAGTACTTC. Translation: CASSPIVDRDYEQYF.

There are many counts of this clonotype. The rearrangement joins TRBV12-3 or TRBV12-4 to TRBJ2-1, with TRBD2 identical over 7 bases. The V gene end was trimmed by 5 bases and the J gene end by 9 bases; junction bases not matched to a gene: 13. The CDR3 sequence is 15 residues long. For the CDR3, the DNA is TGTGCCAGCAGTAGCCTAGCGGAAACTGGGACTGAGCAGTTCTTC. It yields the protein CASSSLAETGTEQFF.

In its sample, this clonotype was seen a few times. The V and J genes are TRBV20-1 and TRBJ2-5, with D perhaps TRBD2 (5 bases). There are 13 residues in the CDR3. V was shortened by 3 bases and J by 2 bases, with 10 bases between the two germline ends. The germline gives CDR1 DFQATT, CDR2 SNEGSKA (reference sequence). In DNA form, the CDR3 reads TGCAGTGCTAGGGACTGGTTACAAGAGACCCAGTACTTC. Its translation is CSARDWLQETQYF.

This clonotype was picked up many times. This chain uses TRBV4-2 with TRBJ2-4, with 14 nucleotides matching TRBD2. This CDR3 has 15 amino acids. Germline CDR1 and CDR2: LGHNA and YNFKEQ. V shed 0 bases, J shed 9 bases, and the junction held 1 base outside the gene matches. CDR3 bases: TGTGCCAGCAGCCAAGAAGGACTAGCGGGAGGCATTCAGTACTTC. Protein: CASSQEGLAGGIQYF.

This clonotype was detected a few times. The CDR3 loop is CASSLDLEWNELQYF. CDR3 nucleotide sequence: TGTGCCAGCAGCTTAGATCTAGAGTGGAACGAGTTGCAGTACTTC. V usage is TRBV7-8 and J usage is TRBJ2-7; D unresolved. The V gene's germline CDR1 is SGHVS and CDR2 FQNEAQ. The CDR3 contains 15 residues. V shed 1 base and J shed 9 bases, with 19 bases lying between them.

This clonotype was observed a handful of times. This chain joins TRBV12-1 and TRBJ2-1; the listed D gene, TRBD2, was not tested against the DNA. TRBV12-1 is listed as a pseudogene. The CDR3 contains 15 residues. The DNA of the CDR3 is TGTGCCAGCAGTAGGCTGGGGAGTGGCTACAATGAGCAGTTCTTC. Encoded protein: CASSRLGSGYNEQFF.

The CDR3: CASRGGGGLLNTEAFF. CDR3 bases: TGTGCCAGCAGGGGTGGGGGGGGACTACTGAACACTGAAGCTTTCTTT. The genes are TRBV7-9 and TRBJ1-1; TRBD1 is a possible D gene (5 bases). The germline gives CDR1 SEHNR, CDR2 FQNEAQ (reference sequence). Trimming took 6 bases from V and 0 from J, leaving 17 bases between them. This CDR3 is built from 16 residues.